The T cell receptor beta chain under discussion was sequenced for a study of technical replicates of blood from a handful of donors. CDR3 size: 15 residues. Trimming shortened V by 4 bases and J by 5 bases, and 15 bases separated the two germline ends. Germline CDR1 reads SGHDT; CDR2 reads YYEEEE. Profiling relied on immunoSEQ multiplex PCR, and the TCRdb table lists in-frame clones only, not all of them. The sample has roughly 100,000 clones; around 96% are singletons. Source material: T cells isolated from PBMCs. This TCR was sampled from a human donor in good health. The genes are TRBV5-6 and TRBJ2-2; maybe TRBD1 (5 bases). The CDR3 loop reads CASSLRIQETGELFF. Written as DNA, the CDR3 is TGTGCCAGCAGCCTCAGGATACAGGAGACCGGGGAGCTGTTTTTT.